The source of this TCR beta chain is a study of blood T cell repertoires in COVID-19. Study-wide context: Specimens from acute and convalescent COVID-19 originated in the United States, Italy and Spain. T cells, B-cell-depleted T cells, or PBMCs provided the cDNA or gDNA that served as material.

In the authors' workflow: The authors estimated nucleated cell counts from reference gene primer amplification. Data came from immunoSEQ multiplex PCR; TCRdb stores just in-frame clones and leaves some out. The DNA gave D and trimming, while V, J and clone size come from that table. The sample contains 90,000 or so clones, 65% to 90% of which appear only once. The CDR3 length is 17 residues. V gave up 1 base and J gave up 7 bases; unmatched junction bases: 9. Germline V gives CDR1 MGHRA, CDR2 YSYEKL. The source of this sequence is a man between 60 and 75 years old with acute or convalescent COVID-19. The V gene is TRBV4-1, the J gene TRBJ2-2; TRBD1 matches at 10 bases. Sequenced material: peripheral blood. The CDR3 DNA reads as TGCGCCAGCAGCCAAGGACCTCCGGGACAGGGGTTCGGGGAGCTGTTTTTT. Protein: CASSQGPPGQGFGELFF.